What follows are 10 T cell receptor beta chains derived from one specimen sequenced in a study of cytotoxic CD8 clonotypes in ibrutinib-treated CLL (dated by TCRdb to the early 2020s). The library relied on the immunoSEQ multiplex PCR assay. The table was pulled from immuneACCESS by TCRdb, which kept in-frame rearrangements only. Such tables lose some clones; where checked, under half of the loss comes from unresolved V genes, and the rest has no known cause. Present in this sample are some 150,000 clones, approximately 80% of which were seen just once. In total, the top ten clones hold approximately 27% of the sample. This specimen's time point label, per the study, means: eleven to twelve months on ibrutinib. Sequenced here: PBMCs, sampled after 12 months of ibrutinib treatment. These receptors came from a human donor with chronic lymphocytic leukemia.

The DNA of the CDR3 is TGTGCCAGCAGGACATCCAGGGGACAAGATACTGAAAAACTGTTTTTT. Translating it yields CASRTSRGQDTEKLFF. This chain links TRBV27 with TRBJ1-4; perhaps TRBD1 as D (6 bases). Germline V gene lookup returns CDR1 MNHEY and CDR2 SMNVEV (reference sequence). The CDR3 runs 16 residues. The V end lost 6 bases, the J end lost 7 bases, and 21 bases lay between the germline ends.

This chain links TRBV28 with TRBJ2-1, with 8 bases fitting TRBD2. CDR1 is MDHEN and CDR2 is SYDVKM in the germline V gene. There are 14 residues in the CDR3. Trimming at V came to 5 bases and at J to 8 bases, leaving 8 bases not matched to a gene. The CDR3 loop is CASSPRGGSDEQFF. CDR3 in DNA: TGTGCCAGCAGTCCACGGGGGGGGAGCGATGAGCAGTTCTTC. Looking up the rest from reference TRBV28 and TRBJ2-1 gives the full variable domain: DVKVTQSSRYLVKRTGEKVFLECVQDMDHENMFWYRQDPGLGLRLIYFSYDVKMKEKGDIPEGYSVSREKKERFSLILESASTNQTSMYLCASSPRGGSDEQFFGPGTRLTVL.

The CDR3 region is CASSERVASDTQYF. CDR3 coding DNA: TGCGCCAGCAGCGAGCGGGTGGCTTCGGATACGCAGTATTTT. This chain joins TRBV5-1 and TRBJ2-3; perhaps TRBD2 as D (6 bases). This CDR3 is 14 amino acids long. The germline CDR1 and CDR2 sequences are SGHRS and YFSETQ. The V and J ends lost 4 bases and 6 bases respectively, with 15 bases between them. The variable domain in full, with the rest retrieved from reference TRBV5-1 and TRBJ2-3, is KAGVTQTPRYLIKTRGQQVTLSCSPISGHRSVSWYQQTPGQGLQFLFEYFSETQRNKGNFPGRFSGRQFSNSRSEMNVSTLELGDSALYLCASSERVASDTQYFGPGTRLTVL.

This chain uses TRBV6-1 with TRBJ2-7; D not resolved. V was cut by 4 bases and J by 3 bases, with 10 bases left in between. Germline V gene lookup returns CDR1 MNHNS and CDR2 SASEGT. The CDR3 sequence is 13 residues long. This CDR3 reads CASSVAVLYEQYF. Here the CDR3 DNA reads TGTGCCAGCAGTGTAGCCGTCCTCTACGAGCAGTACTTC.

The CDR3 loop is CASSPRDNYQPQHF. CDR3 nucleotide sequence: TGTGCCAGCAGCCCCCGGGACAACTATCAGCCCCAGCATTTT. The chain joins TRBV7-1 to TRBJ1-5, with D possibly matching TRBD1 (6 bases). TRBV7-1 is classed as an ORF, of uncertain function. The CDR3 sequence is 14 residues long. The ends were cut back, 5 bases at V and 5 bases at J, with 13 bases in the middle.

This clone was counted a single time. The CDR3 protein is CASSEFPGQETQYF. CDR3 in DNA: TGTGCCAGCAGTGAATTTCCGGGGCAAGAGACCCAGTACTTC. The genes are TRBV6-1 and TRBJ2-5; TRBD2 is a possible D gene (5 bases). Trimming shortened V by 2 bases and J by 2 bases, and 9 bases separated the two germline ends. The germline CDR1 and CDR2 sequences are MNHNS and SASEGT. The CDR3 runs to 14 residues.

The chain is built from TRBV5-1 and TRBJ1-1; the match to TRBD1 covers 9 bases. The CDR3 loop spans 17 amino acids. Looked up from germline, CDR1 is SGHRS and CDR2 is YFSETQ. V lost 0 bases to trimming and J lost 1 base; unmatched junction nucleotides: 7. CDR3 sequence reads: CASSLAGTGSKNTEAFF. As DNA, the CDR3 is TGCGCCAGCAGCTTGGCCGGGACAGGGTCCAAGAACACTGAAGCTTTCTTT.

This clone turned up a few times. In DNA form, the CDR3 reads TGCGCCAGCAGCCAAGAAAGTAGCGGGAGATACTCTGGGGCCAACGTCCTGACTTTC. Translation gives CASSQESSGRYSGANVLTF. The V call is TRBV4-3, the J call TRBJ2-6; 9 bases are shared with TRBD2. Germline V gene data show CDR1 as LGHNA and CDR2 as YSLEER. The CDR3 totals 19 residues. The trim removed 0 bases at V and 0 bases at J, leaving 6 bases unmatched.

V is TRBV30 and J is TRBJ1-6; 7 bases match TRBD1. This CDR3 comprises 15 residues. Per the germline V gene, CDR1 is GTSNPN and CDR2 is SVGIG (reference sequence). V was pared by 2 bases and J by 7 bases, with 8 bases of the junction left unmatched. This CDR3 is CAWSFDRVGNSPLHF. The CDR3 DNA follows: TGTGCCTGGAGTTTCGACAGGGTGGGAAATTCACCCCTCCACTTT.

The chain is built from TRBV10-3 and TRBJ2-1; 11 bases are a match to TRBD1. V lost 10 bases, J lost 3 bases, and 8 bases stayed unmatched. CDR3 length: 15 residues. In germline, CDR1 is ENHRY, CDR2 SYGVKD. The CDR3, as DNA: TGTGCCAGCAGATCGGACAGGGGGCACTACAATGAGCAGTTCTTC. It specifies CASRSDRGHYNEQFF.